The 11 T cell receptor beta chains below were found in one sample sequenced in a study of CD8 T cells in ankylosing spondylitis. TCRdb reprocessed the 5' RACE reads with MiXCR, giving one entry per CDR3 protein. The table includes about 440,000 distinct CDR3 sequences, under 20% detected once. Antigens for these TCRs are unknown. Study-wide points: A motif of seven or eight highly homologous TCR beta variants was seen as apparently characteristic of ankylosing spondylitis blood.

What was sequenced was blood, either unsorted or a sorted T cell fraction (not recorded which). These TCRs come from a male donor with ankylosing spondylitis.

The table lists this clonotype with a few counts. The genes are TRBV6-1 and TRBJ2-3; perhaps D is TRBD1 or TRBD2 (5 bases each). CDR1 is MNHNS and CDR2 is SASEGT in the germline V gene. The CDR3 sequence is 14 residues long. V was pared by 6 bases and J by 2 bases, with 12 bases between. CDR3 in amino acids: CASRSGQYTDTQYF. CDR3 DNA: TGTGCCAGCAGATCGGGGCAGTACACAGATACGCAGTATTTT.

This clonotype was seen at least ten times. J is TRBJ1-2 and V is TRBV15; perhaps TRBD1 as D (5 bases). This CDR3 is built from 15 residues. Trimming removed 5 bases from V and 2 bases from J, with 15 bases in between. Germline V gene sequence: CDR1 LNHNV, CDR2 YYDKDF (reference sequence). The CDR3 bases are TGTGCCACCAGCCGTCCTAGGGGCGGGAACTATGGCTACACCTTC. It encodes CATSRPRGGNYGYTF.

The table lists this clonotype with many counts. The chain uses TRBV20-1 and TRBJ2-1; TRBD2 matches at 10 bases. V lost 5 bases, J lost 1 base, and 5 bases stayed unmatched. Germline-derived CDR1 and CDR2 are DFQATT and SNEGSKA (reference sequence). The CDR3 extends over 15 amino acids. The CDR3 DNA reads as TGCAGTGCTGGATTAGCGGGAGGATCCTACAATGAGCAGTTCTTC. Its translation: CSAGLAGGSYNEQFF.

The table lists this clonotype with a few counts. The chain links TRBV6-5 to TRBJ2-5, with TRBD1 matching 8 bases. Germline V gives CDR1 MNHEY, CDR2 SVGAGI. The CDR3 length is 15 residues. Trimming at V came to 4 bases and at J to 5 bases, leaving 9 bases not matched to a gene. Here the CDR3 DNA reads TGTGCCAGCAGTTCCGGACAGGGTGGGGGGGAGACCCAGTACTTC. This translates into CASSSGQGGGETQYF.

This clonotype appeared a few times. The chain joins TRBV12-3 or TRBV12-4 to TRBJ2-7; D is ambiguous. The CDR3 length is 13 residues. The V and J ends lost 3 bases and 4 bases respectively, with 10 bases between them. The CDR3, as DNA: TGTGCCAGCAGTTTTAATCAGTGGTACGAGCAGTACTTC. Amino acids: CASSFNQWYEQYF.

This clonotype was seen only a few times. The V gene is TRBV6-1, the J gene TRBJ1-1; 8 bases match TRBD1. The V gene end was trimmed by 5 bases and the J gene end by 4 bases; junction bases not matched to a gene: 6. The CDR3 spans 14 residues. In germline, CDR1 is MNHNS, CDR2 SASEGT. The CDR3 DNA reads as TGTGCCAGCAGTACAGACAGGGGAGGCACTGAAGCTTTCTTT. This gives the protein CASSTDRGGTEAFF.

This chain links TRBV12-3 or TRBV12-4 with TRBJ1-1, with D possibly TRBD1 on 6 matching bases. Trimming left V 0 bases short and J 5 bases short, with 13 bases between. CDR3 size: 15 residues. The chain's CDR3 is CASSLAGGGGTEAFF. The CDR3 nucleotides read TGTGCCAGCAGTTTAGCGGGGGGAGGGGGGACTGAAGCTTTCTTT.

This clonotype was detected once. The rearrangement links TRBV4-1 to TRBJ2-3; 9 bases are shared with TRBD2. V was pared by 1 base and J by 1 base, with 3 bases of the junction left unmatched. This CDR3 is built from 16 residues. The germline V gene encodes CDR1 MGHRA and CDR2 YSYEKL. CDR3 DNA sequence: TGCGCCAGCAGCCAAGGGCGGGGGGGCGGCACAGATACGCAGTATTTT. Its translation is CASSQGRGGGTDTQYF.

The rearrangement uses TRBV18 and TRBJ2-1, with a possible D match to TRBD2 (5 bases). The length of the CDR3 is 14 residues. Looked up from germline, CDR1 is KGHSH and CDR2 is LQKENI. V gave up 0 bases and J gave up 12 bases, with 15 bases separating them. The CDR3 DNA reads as TGTGCCAGCTCACCACCCGAACGAGGGTGGCGGCAGTTCTTC. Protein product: CASSPPERGWRQFF.

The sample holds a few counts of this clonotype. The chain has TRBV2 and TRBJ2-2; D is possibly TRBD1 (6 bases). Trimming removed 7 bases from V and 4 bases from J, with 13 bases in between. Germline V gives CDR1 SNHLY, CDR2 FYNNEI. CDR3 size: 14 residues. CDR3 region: CASNPTGSTGELFF. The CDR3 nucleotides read TGTGCCAGCAACCCGACAGGAAGCACCGGGGAGCTGTTTTTT.

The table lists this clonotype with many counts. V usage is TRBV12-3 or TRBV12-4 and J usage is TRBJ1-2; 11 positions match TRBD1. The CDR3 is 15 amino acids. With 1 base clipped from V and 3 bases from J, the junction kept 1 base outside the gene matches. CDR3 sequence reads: CASSLGTGGDYGYTF. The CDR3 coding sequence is TGTGCCAGCAGTTTAGGGACAGGGGGCGACTATGGCTACACCTTC.